A selection of T cell receptor beta chains follows, all from one sample in a study of cytomegalovirus exposure and HLA in healthy donors. TCRdb keeps only in-frame clones here, not all; method: immunoSEQ multiplex PCR. The profile shows some 170,000 clones, around four fifths of them singletons. Sequences were obtained from PBMCs. These receptors all come from a man aged 25 to 45 in good health and CMV-seropositive. Each CDR3 is given with its conserved first and last residue. The order of the fields is D gene, V gene, clone size, J gene, CDR3 protein, CDR3 DNA. The D gene is left open where the match is weak. Size is omitted from some rows. Given values are once, few, many or a class for expanded clones.

>TRBD1|TRBV30|-|TRBJ1-1
CAWSGQGNTEAFF
TGTGCCTGGAGCGGACAGGGGAACACTGAAGCTTTCTTT
>-|TRBV4-3|-|TRBJ1-2
CASSQVEGDYGYTF
TGCGCCAGCAGCCAAGTCGAGGGGGACTATGGCTACACCTTC
>-|TRBV2|-|TRBJ1-1
CAGAVNTEAFF
TGTGCCGGGGCAGTGAACACTGAAGCTTTCTTT
>TRBD2|TRBV9|-|TRBJ2-3
CASSVESAGGATDTQYF
TGTGCCAGCAGCGTAGAGTCTGCGGGGGGGGCAACAGATACGCAGTATTTT
>-|TRBV9|-|TRBJ2-7
CASSGGQGSYEQYF
TGTGCCAGCAGCGGAGGTCAGGGATCCTACGAGCAGTACTTC
>TRBD2|TRBV28|few|TRBJ2-5
CASSPSGGKQETQYF
TGTGCCAGCAGCCCTAGCGGGGGGAAACAAGAGACCCAGTACTTC
>TRBD1|TRBV12-5|-|TRBJ1-2
CASGSPGDRGQDGYTF
TGTGCTAGTGGTTCCCCGGGGGACAGGGGGCAGGATGGCTACACCTTC
>TRBD1|TRBV19|-|TRBJ1-1
CASSLTGQLQFFYVTEAFF
TGTGCCAGTAGTCTAACGGGACAGCTCCAGTTTTTCTATGTCACTGAAGCTTTCTTT
>TRBD2|TRBV10-2|once|TRBJ2-5
CASSESLAGGTQYF
TGCGCCAGCAGTGAGTCACTAGCGGGGGGTACCCAGTACTTC
>TRBD1|TRBV6-6|once|TRBJ1-5
CASSYPTGGTQPQHF
TGTGCCAGCAGTTACCCTACAGGGGGAACTCAGCCCCAGCATTTT
>-|TRBV4-1|-|TRBJ1-6
CASIGQGTHNSPLHF
TGCGCCAGCATCGGTCAGGGGACGCATAATTCACCCCTCCACTTT
>TRBD1|TRBV7-7|-|TRBJ2-2
CASSLSGQGAIGELFF
TGTGCTAGCAGCTTATCAGGCCAGGGGGCGATCGGGGAGCTGTTTTTT
>TRBD1|TRBV7-8|-|TRBJ1-2
CASSQTGANYGYTF
TGTGCCAGCAGCCAAACAGGGGCTAACTATGGCTACACCTTC
>-|TRBV25-1|-|TRBJ1-1
CASSKTGRKAEAFF
TGTGCCAGCAGCAAAACAGGGAGAAAAGCTGAAGCTTTCTTT
>-|TRBV7-8|-|TRBJ1-6
CASSLGLWNSPLHF
TGTGCCAGCAGCTTAGGACTTTGGAATTCACCCCTCCACTTT
>-|TRBV25-1|-|TRBJ2-4
CASSEYIPTQAKNIQYF
TGTGCCAGCAGTGAATATATCCCGACTCAAGCTAAAAACATTCAGTACTTC
>TRBD1|TRBV9|once|TRBJ2-2
CASSPQGAGTGELFF
TGTGCCAGCAGCCCACAGGGGGCCGGTACCGGGGAGCTGTTTTTT
>-|TRBV27|-|TRBJ1-1
CASLGGVSNTEAFF
TGTGCCAGCTTGGGAGGGGTCTCGAACACTGAAGCTTTCTTT
>-|TRBV29-1|few|TRBJ1-2
CSTTGPTGTYGYTF
TGCAGCACAACGGGTCCCACTGGCACCTATGGCTACACCTTC
>TRBD2|TRBV9|-|TRBJ2-3
CASSVRQRGGADTQYF
TGTGCCAGCAGCGTACGTCAGCGGGGGGGTGCAGATACGCAGTATTTT
>TRBD2|TRBV14|-|TRBJ2-7
CASSQEATSGYSYEQYF
TGTGCCAGCAGCCAAGAGGCGACTAGCGGGTACTCCTACGAGCAGTACTTC
>TRBD1|TRBV9|-|TRBJ2-7
CASSPRTGGVYEQYF
TGTGCCAGCAGCCCCCGGACAGGGGGCGTTTACGAGCAGTACTTC
>-|TRBV7-9|once|TRBJ2-7
CASSLAGTPLYEQYF
TGTGCCAGCAGCTTAGCAGGGACACCTCTCTACGAGCAGTACTTC